This T cell receptor (beta chain) was captured by sequencing in a study of blood T cell repertoires in COVID-19. The table came from immunoSEQ multiplex PCR; TCRdb's copy has only in-frame clones and leaves some out. The sample gives under 250,000 clones, 82% of which show up once; about 4.5% is in the top ten. This CDR3 comprises 16 residues. The germline V gene encodes CDR1 SGHNT and CDR2 YYREEE (reference sequence). V lost 4 bases to trimming and J lost 2 bases, with 18 bases between them. This sequence was found in a woman aged 70-85 years with acute or convalescent COVID-19. The material sequenced was peripheral blood. The chain uses TRBV5-4 and TRBJ2-5; possible D gene TRBD2, 6 bases. The CDR3 DNA is TGTGCCAGCAGCCCCGGCGGGGCGTCATCACAAGAGACCCAGTACTTC. It yields the protein CASSPGGASSQETQYF.